The 29 T cell receptor beta chains presented below share a single source sample, sequenced in a study. TCRdb ran MiXCR on the 5' RACE reads and lists one entry per CDR3 protein. In the table there are 55,000 to 70,000 distinct CDR3 sequences, around 26% of which are singletons. What was sequenced was tumor-infiltrating memory CD4+ T cells sorted from the breast tumor. Subset specified: memory CD4+ T cells, CD4+CD45RO+CD25-. The origin of the receptors is a female donor with breast cancer.

The V gene is TRBV11-2, the J gene TRBJ2-1; 13 nucleotides align to TRBD2. CDR3 length: 15 amino acids. Trimming at V came to 5 bases and at J to 5 bases, leaving 3 bases not matched to a gene. Germline values: CDR1 SGHAT, CDR2 FQNNGV. DNA of the CDR3: TGTGCCAGCAGCCGGACTAGCGGGGGCAACAATGAGCAGTTCTTC. This gives the protein CASSRTSGGNNEQFF.

The chain is built from TRBV4-1 and TRBJ2-3, with a possible D match to TRBD1 (6 bases). CDR3 length equals 17 residues. Trimming removed 0 bases from V and 3 bases from J, with 16 bases in between. CDR1 is MGHRA and CDR2 is YSYEKL in the germline V gene. In DNA form, the CDR3 reads TGCGCCAGCAGCCAAGATTTTCCAGGGGCGAGGACAGATACGCAGTATTTT. Translation: CASSQDFPGARTDTQYF.

This chain joins TRBV5-1 and TRBJ2-7, with a tentative D call TRBD1 (6 bases). The germline gives CDR1 SGHRS, CDR2 YFSETQ. The CDR3 loop spans 15 amino acids. The germline V and J ends were trimmed by 5 bases and 5 bases, with 20 bases remaining between them. For the CDR3, the DNA is TGCGCCAGCAGTAGAAGCCCGACACAGGGTGACGAGCAGTACTTC. Translation gives CASSRSPTQGDEQYF.

The sample holds a few counts of this clonotype. V is TRBV6-6 and J is TRBJ2-1, with 7 bases fitting TRBD2. Germline V gene lookup returns CDR1 MNHNY and CDR2 SVGAGI (reference sequence). The CDR3 consists of 14 residues. After removal of 0 bases from V and 7 bases from J, the junction contained 3 bases not matched to a gene. The CDR3 region has the DNA TGTGCCAGCAGTTACTCTCGGACTAGGAATGAGCAGTTCTTC. Translated: CASSYSRTRNEQFF.

Only a few counts were recorded for this clonotype. V gene TRBV3-1 combines with J gene TRBJ2-1; 7 bases match TRBD2. Germline CDR1 LGHDT, CDR2 YNNKEL (reference sequence). The CDR3 is 14 residues long. V lost 4 bases and J lost 5; bases outside the gene matches: 5. CDR3 residues: CASSLNAGDNEQFF. CDR3 coding DNA: TGTGCCAGCAGCCTCAATGCGGGAGACAATGAGCAGTTCTTC.

This rearrangement joins TRBV7-2 to TRBJ1-2; D ambiguous. The germline gives CDR1 SGHTA, CDR2 FQGNSA. The CDR3 sequence is 11 residues long. V gave up 1 base and J gave up 7 bases, with 4 bases separating them. CDR3 amino acids: CASSLESGYTF. As DNA, the CDR3 is TGTGCCAGCAGCTTAGAGTCTGGCTACACCTTC. The variable domain in full, with the rest retrieved from reference TRBV7-2 and TRBJ1-2, is GAGVSQSPSNKVTEKGKDVELRCDPISGHTALYWYRQSLGQGLEFLIYFQGNSAPDKSGLPSDRFSAERTGGSVSTLTIQRTQQEDSAVYLCASSLESGYTFGSGTRLTVV.

A remark on this clonotype: One junction end does not reproduce the germline sequence, and a read error may be involved. The chain is built from TRBV13 and TRBJ1-1; unclear D gene. CDR3 length: 15 residues. CDR1 and CDR2 from the germline V gene are PRHDT and FYEKMQ (reference sequence). The DNA for the CDR3 is TGTGCCAGCAGCTTAGGCCCCGGGTTCAACACTAAAGCTTTCTTT. Translation gives CASSLGPGFNTKAFF. Full variable domain (missing parts from reference TRBV13 and TRBJ1-1): AAGVIQSPRHLIKEKRETATLKCYPIPRHDTVYWYQQGPGQDPQFLISFYEKMQSDKGSIPDRFSAQQFSDYHSELNMSSLELGDSALYFCASSLGPGFNTKAFFGQGTRLTVV.

This rearrangement joins TRBV7-9 to TRBJ2-2; D is possibly TRBD1 (6 bases). The CDR3 loop spans 15 amino acids. The V end lost 6 bases, the J end lost 8 bases, and 19 bases lay between the germline ends. Germline V gene lookup returns CDR1 SEHNR and CDR2 FQNEAQ (reference sequence). The CDR3 sequence: CASRGPDSPTGELFF. In DNA, the CDR3 is TGTGCCAGCAGGGGGCCGGACAGCCCTACGGGGGAGCTGTTTTTT. The full variable domain, in which reference TRBV7-9 and TRBJ2-2 provide the parts outside the CDR3, is DTGVSQNPRHKITKRGQNVTFRCDPISEHNRLYWYRQTLGQGPEFLTYFQNEAQLEKSRLLSDRFSAERPKGSFSTLEIQRTEQGDSAMYLCASRGPDSPTGELFFGEGSRLTVL.

This clonotype was picked up a small number of times. V gene TRBV4-3 combines with J gene TRBJ1-2, with TRBD1 as a possible D gene (5 bases). Germline CDR1 and CDR2: LGHNA and YSLEER. This CDR3 contains 14 residues. V lost 0 bases to trimming and J lost 7 bases, with 12 bases between them. The DNA for the CDR3 is TGCGCCAGCAGCCAAGATAGGGGCAGTCGTGGCTACACCTTC. Encoded protein: CASSQDRGSRGYTF.

This clonotype was seen many times. This rearrangement joins TRBV13 to TRBJ2-1; 13 nucleotides align to TRBD2. Germline V gene data show CDR1 as PRHDT and CDR2 as FYEKMQ (reference sequence). V was clipped by 6 bases and J by 0 bases; unmatched bases: 5. The CDR3 is 17 amino acids. CDR3: CASSGTSGIFSYNEQFF. CDR3 in DNA: TGTGCCAGCAGTGGGACTAGCGGGATTTTCTCCTACAATGAGCAGTTCTTC.

With regard to this clonotype: A much larger clone sits a single nucleotide away, making a read error possible. CDR3 in DNA: TGTTCCAGCAGCCCTCCCCCCTACAATGAGCAGTTCTTC. This codes for CSSSPPPYNEQFF. V usage is TRBV3-1 and J usage is TRBJ2-1; D not resolved. Germline V gene data show CDR1 as LGHDT and CDR2 as YNNKEL (reference sequence). This CDR3 region has 13 residues.

The chain couples TRBV9 to TRBJ2-2; D gene ambiguous. Trimming stripped 3 bases from V and 7 bases from J, with 10 bases between. From germline, CDR1 is SGDLS and CDR2 YYNGEE. This CDR3 region has 13 residues. DNA of the CDR3: TGTGCCAGCAGCGCGGAATTTAGCGGGGAGCTGTTTTTT. It specifies CASSAEFSGELFF.

Many counts were recorded for this clonotype. The rearrangement uses TRBV7-2 and TRBJ2-3, with TRBD2 as a possible D gene (5 bases). With 5 bases removed from V and 0 bases from J, the gap between germline ends came to 12 bases. The CDR3 is made up of 15 amino acids. Germline assignment: CDR1 SGHTA and CDR2 FQGNSA. In DNA, the CDR3 is TGTGCCAGCAGCCCCGACTACCTTAGCACAGATACGCAGTATTTT. Its protein product is CASSPDYLSTDTQYF.

Only a few counts were recorded for this clonotype. The CDR3 here is CASSYSGGRGETQYF. DNA for the CDR3: TGTGCCAGCAGTTACTCGGGCGGGAGAGGAGAGACCCAGTACTTC. The chain combines TRBV6-5 with TRBJ2-5; 7 bases map to TRBD2. Germline assignment: CDR1 MNHEY and CDR2 SVGAGI. V trimming: 0 bases; J trimming: 4 bases; junction bases outside the gene matches: 5. The CDR3 sequence is 15 residues long.

The chain couples TRBV18 to TRBJ2-5; no firm D call. CDR3 length: 15 amino acids. Trimming removed 0 bases from V and 2 bases from J, with 10 bases in between. Germline lookup yields CDR1 KGHSH and CDR2 LQKENI. CDR3 coding DNA: TGTGCCAGCTCACCACCGATGGACGGGCAAGAGACCCAGTACTTC. It is translated as CASSPPMDGQETQYF.

This clonotype was seen a few times. This chain links TRBV4-3 with TRBJ2-3; D is possibly TRBD2 (5 bases). Looked up from germline, CDR1 is LGHNA and CDR2 is YSLEER. The V end was cut by 2 bases, the J end by 10 bases, with 13 bases between. The CDR3 contains 13 residues. This CDR3 reads CASSQLRDSAQYF. The CDR3 bases are TGCGCCAGCAGCCAACTCCGCGATAGCGCGCAGTATTTT.

V is TRBV10-3 and J is TRBJ1-1; 8 bases agree with TRBD1. The CDR3 is made up of 14 amino acids. Germline assignment: CDR1 ENHRY and CDR2 SYGVKD. With 7 bases clipped from V and 3 bases from J, the junction kept 7 bases outside the gene matches. In DNA form, the CDR3 reads TGTGCCATCACTAAGGACAGGGTGTACACTGAAGCTTTCTTT. Translated, it gives CAITKDRVYTEAFF.

This clonotype was found a few times. The rearrangement joins TRBV4-2 to TRBJ2-7; D is unclear. V was trimmed by 4 bases and J by 5 bases, leaving 12 bases between them. The CDR3 totals 13 residues. Germline CDR1 reads LGHNA; CDR2 reads YNFKEQ. DNA of the CDR3: TGTGCCAGCAGCCGGAAGGGATTGGACGAGCAGTACTTC. This translates into CASSRKGLDEQYF.

V and J are TRBV9 and TRBJ1-2; D is unresolved. V shed 4 bases and J shed 3 bases, with 13 bases lying between them. There are 14 residues in the CDR3. Germline-derived CDR1 and CDR2 are SGDLS and YYNGEE. CDR3 protein: CASSSVLLHYGYTF. The CDR3 DNA reads as TGTGCCAGCAGCAGCGTGCTTCTTCACTATGGCTACACCTTC. Full variable domain (outside the CDR3, taken from reference TRBV9 and TRBJ1-2): DSGVTQTPKHLITATGQRVTLRCSPRSGDLSVYWYQQSLDQGLQFLIQYYNGEERAKGNILERFSAQQFPDLHSELNLSSLELGDSALYFCASSSVLLHYGYTFGSGTRLTVV.

The J gene is TRBJ2-3, the V gene TRBV28; D call uncertain. The CDR3 is made up of 15 amino acids. V gave up 8 bases and J gave up 4 bases, with 19 bases separating them. Per germline, CDR1 MDHEN and CDR2 SYDVKM. This chain's CDR3 is CASWPGVGFADTQYF. The DNA of the CDR3 is TGTGCCAGCTGGCCCGGCGTGGGTTTCGCAGATACGCAGTATTTT.

This clonotype was detected a few times. The rearrangement uses TRBV7-2 and TRBJ2-1, with 7 bases matching TRBD1. Losses at the gene ends were 5 bases for V and 6 bases for J; bases not matched to a gene: 7. In germline, CDR1 is SGHTA, CDR2 FQGNSA. The length of the CDR3 is 14 residues. The CDR3 spells CASSRETGPNEQFF. DNA of the CDR3: TGTGCCAGCAGCCGCGAGACAGGGCCCAATGAGCAGTTCTTC.

V is TRBV5-1 and J is TRBJ1-4, with D tentatively TRBD1 (5 bases). The germline gives CDR1 SGHRS, CDR2 YFSETQ. The CDR3 has 15 amino acids. The V end lost 2 bases, the J end lost 0 bases, and 8 bases lay between the germline ends. Written as DNA, the CDR3 is TGCGCCAGCAGCTTTACAGGTTCAACTAATGAAAAACTGTTTTTT. Its translation is CASSFTGSTNEKLFF.

The J gene is TRBJ1-1, the V gene TRBV4-2; D remains ambiguous. V lost 1 base to trimming and J lost 5 bases, with 8 bases between them. This CDR3 comprises 13 residues. CDR1 LGHNA and CDR2 YNFKEQ come from the germline V gene. CDR3 nucleotides: TGTGCCAGCAGCCAAGTAGATAGAACTGAAGCTTTCTTT. It specifies CASSQVDRTEAFF.

Comment on this clonotype: This sequence may be a read error, since a much larger clone differs from it by one base. The rearrangement uses TRBV7-2 and TRBJ2-1; no clear D. This CDR3 comprises 13 residues. CDR1 is SGHTA, CDR2 FQGNSA, per germline. In DNA form, the CDR3 reads TGTGCCAGCAGCTTAGACGCCGGACGTGAGCAGCTCTTC. Translated: CASSLDAGREQLF.

This chain joins TRBV5-6 and TRBJ1-2, with D possibly being TRBD1 (6 bases). CDR3 length: 13 amino acids. CDR1 is SGHDT and CDR2 is YYEEEE in the germline V gene. Trimming stripped 4 bases from V and 4 bases from J, with 11 bases between. The CDR3 DNA follows: TGTGCCAGCAGCCCGGACAGAGGCTATGGCTACACCTTC. Its protein product is CASSPDRGYGYTF.

The chain recombines TRBV5-1 with TRBJ2-3; 7 positions agree with TRBD2. The CDR3 totals 15 residues. Germline CDR1 is SGHRS and CDR2 is YFSETQ. The ends lost 2 bases at V and 4 bases at J; junction bases unmatched: 7. In DNA form, the CDR3 reads TGCGCCAGCAGCTTAAGCGGGAAAATTCCAGATACGCAGTATTTT. Its protein is CASSLSGKIPDTQYF.

This clonotype has a count of ten or more. The chain recombines TRBV20-1 with TRBJ2-7; 8 positions match TRBD1. V shed 4 bases, J shed 3 bases, and the junction held 2 bases outside the gene matches. The CDR3 extends over 12 amino acids. Germline V gene data show CDR1 as DFQATT and CDR2 as SNEGSKA (reference sequence). The CDR3 bases are TGCAGTGCTACGGACAGGGTCTACGAGCAGTACTTC. Amino acids: CSATDRVYEQYF.

This chain uses TRBV5-6 with TRBJ1-6; no firm D call. Trimming took off 2 bases at V and 10 bases at J, with 10 bases between the two ends. The CDR3 is made up of 13 amino acids. Germline CDR1 SGHDT, CDR2 YYEEEE. CDR3 in amino acids: CASSFEVQSPLHF. The DNA of the CDR3 is TGTGCCAGCAGCTTCGAGGTACAATCACCCCTCCACTTT.

J is TRBJ2-5 and V is TRBV6-5; TRBD1 might be the D (6 bases). Trimming left V 2 bases short and J 5 bases short, with 18 bases between. The CDR3 has 16 residues. Germline V gene data show CDR1 as MNHEY and CDR2 as SVGAGI. The CDR3 loop is CASSYDAGARGETQYF. CDR3 nucleotide sequence: TGTGCCAGCAGTTACGATGCAGGGGCTAGGGGGGAGACCCAGTACTTC.